Below are 25 T cell receptor beta chains sequenced from a single sample in a study of blood T cell repertoires in COVID-19. Here immunoSEQ multiplex PCR was the method, and the copy in TCRdb shows in-frame clones only, minus some. The sample has about 300,000 clones, about 87% seen once. Input material: peripheral blood. These receptor sequences come from a man aged 70-80 years with acute or convalescent COVID-19.

The chain combines TRBV4-3 with TRBJ2-7, with a tentative D call TRBD2 (5 bases). V was shortened by 4 bases and J by 2 bases, with 9 bases between the two germline ends. Germline V gene data show CDR1 as LGHNA and CDR2 as YSLEER. The CDR3 has 13 amino acids. The CDR3 bases are TGCGCCAGCAGCCCGTCCGGGGCCTACGAGCAGTACTTC. Protein: CASSPSGAYEQYF.

J is TRBJ2-1 and V is TRBV10-3; 10 nucleotides match TRBD2. This CDR3 is built from 18 residues. Trimming took 6 bases from V and 4 from J; bases not matched to a gene: 15. Germline V gives CDR1 ENHRY, CDR2 SYGVKD. CDR3 protein: CAIRGVSPGTSAYNEQFF. CDR3 in DNA: TGTGCCATCAGAGGTGTCTCTCCTGGGACTAGCGCTTACAATGAGCAGTTCTTC.

The V call is TRBV4-2, the J call TRBJ2-6; D gene uncertain. Germline assignment: CDR1 LGHNA and CDR2 YNFKEQ. The CDR3 is made up of 14 amino acids. V was cut by 6 bases and J by 0 bases, with 6 bases left in between. CDR3 region: CASRRGSGANVLTF. The CDR3 region has the DNA TGTGCCAGCAGAAGAGGCTCTGGGGCCAACGTCCTGACTTTC.

The chain joins TRBV10-3 to TRBJ1-2; D unclear. Germline V gives CDR1 ENHRY, CDR2 SYGVKD. V lost 6 bases and J lost 10, with 21 bases in between. The CDR3 covers 14 residues. CDR3 DNA: TGTGCCATCAGCAATGACGGCACAGACGATTACTACACCTTC. It is translated as CAISNDGTDDYYTF.

The CDR3 coding sequence is TGTGCCAGCAGCTTACAGGACAGGGTGAATGGCTACACCTTC. This gives the protein CASSLQDRVNGYTF. The genes are TRBV7-2 and TRBJ1-2, with 8 bases that match TRBD1. CDR1 and CDR2 (germline): SGHTA, FQGNSA. This CDR3 contains 14 residues. V was clipped by 2 bases and J by 6 bases; unmatched bases: 5.

The chain couples TRBV19 to TRBJ1-5, with TRBD1 identical over 9 bases. The CDR3 runs to 14 residues. After removal of 5 bases from V and 4 bases from J, the junction contained 3 bases not matched to a gene. Germline V gives CDR1 LNHDA, CDR2 SQIVND (reference sequence). CDR3 sequence reads: CASSSGTGNQPQHF. DNA of the CDR3: TGTGCCAGTAGTTCCGGGACAGGGAATCAGCCCCAGCATTTT.

The chain carries TRBV6-2 or TRBV6-3 and TRBJ1-6; 7 positions match TRBD1. Trimming at V came to 6 bases and at J to 5 bases, leaving 7 bases not matched to a gene. The germline CDR1 and CDR2 sequences are MNHEY and SVGEGT. The CDR3 consists of 15 residues. The CDR3 sequence is CASSPGTENNSPLHF. DNA for the CDR3: TGTGCCAGCAGCCCGGGGACAGAAAATAATTCACCCCTCCACTTT.

The J gene is TRBJ2-5, the V gene TRBV24-1; 12 bases map to TRBD2. The junction had 7 bases not matched to a gene; V was cut back by 7 bases and J by 5 bases. This CDR3 contains 15 residues. Germline V gene sequence: CDR1 KGHDR, CDR2 SFDVKD. CDR3 in amino acids: CATSPSGGGTETQYF. The CDR3, as DNA: TGTGCCACCAGCCCTAGCGGGGGGGGCACGGAGACCCAGTACTTC.

This chain links TRBV4-1 with TRBJ1-5, with D uncertain. Deletions cut 1 base from V and 2 bases from J, with 12 bases between. Per the germline V gene, CDR1 is MGHRA and CDR2 is YSYEKL. The CDR3 covers 16 residues. The CDR3 spells CASSQANGAGNQPQHF. DNA for the CDR3: TGCGCCAGCAGCCAAGCAAACGGTGCCGGCAATCAGCCCCAGCATTTT.

This chain connects TRBV19 to TRBJ2-2, with D possibly matching TRBD2 (6 bases). Trimming left V 8 bases short and J 0 bases short, with 10 bases between. The CDR3 consists of 14 residues. Germline values: CDR1 LNHDA, CDR2 SQIVND (reference sequence). The CDR3, as DNA: TGTGCCAGTTTTGGCGGGGCGAACACCGGGGAGCTGTTTTTT. It translates to CASFGGANTGELFF.

The chain couples TRBV7-2 to TRBJ1-6; D is uncertain. Germline CDR1 is SGHTA and CDR2 is FQGNSA. Trimming shortened V by 0 bases and J by 6 bases, and 9 bases separated the two germline ends. CDR3 size: 15 residues. CDR3: CASSLAQTLNSPLHF. As DNA, the CDR3 is TGTGCCAGCAGCTTAGCACAGACCCTTAATTCACCCCTCCACTTT.

The rearrangement joins TRBV7-2 to TRBJ2-7; 8 nucleotides match TRBD1. V trimming: 5 bases; J trimming: 7 bases; junction bases outside the gene matches: 7. There are 13 residues in the CDR3. Germline loops: CDR1 SGHTA, CDR2 FQGNSA. The DNA of the CDR3 is TGTGCCAGCAGCGTCGATACAGGGGGGGAGCAGTACTTC. Its protein product is CASSVDTGGEQYF.

The chain couples TRBV7-2 to TRBJ1-1, with TRBD1 matching 11 bases. The CDR3 runs 14 residues. V lost 5 bases and J lost 4; bases outside the gene matches: 3. The germline gives CDR1 SGHTA, CDR2 FQGNSA. CDR3 amino acids: CASSTGTGGTEAFF. CDR3 nucleotides: TGTGCCAGCAGCACCGGGACAGGGGGCACTGAAGCTTTCTTT.

The chain employs TRBV2 and TRBJ2-1, with D possibly TRBD2 on 5 matching bases. This CDR3 region has 13 residues. From germline, CDR1 is SNHLY and CDR2 FYNNEI. Trimming removed 2 bases from V and 9 bases from J, with 11 bases in between. CDR3 residues: CASSESGFGEQFF. CDR3 nucleotide sequence: TGTGCCAGCAGTGAATCGGGATTCGGTGAGCAGTTCTTC. The full variable domain, its missing parts supplied by reference TRBV2 and TRBJ2-1, is EPEVTQTPSHQVTQMGQEVILRCVPISNHLYFYWYRQILGQKVEFLVSFYNNEISEKSEIFDDQFSVERPDGSNFTLKIRSTKLEDSAMYFCASSESGFGEQFFGPGTRLTVL.

The table lists this clone with a count of one. The V and J genes are TRBV28 and TRBJ1-2, with no clear D. Germline values: CDR1 MDHEN, CDR2 SYDVKM. V lost 7 bases, J lost 0 bases, and 9 bases lay in between. This CDR3 comprises 13 residues. Here the CDR3 reads CASTTGANYGYTF. CDR3 bases: TGTGCCAGCACCACCGGGGCTAACTATGGCTACACCTTC.

The V and J genes are TRBV15 and TRBJ2-7; 7 bases agree with TRBD1. This CDR3 comprises 14 residues. J gave up 6 bases and V 1 base, and 6 bases lay outside the gene matches. Per the germline V gene, CDR1 is LNHNV and CDR2 is YYDKDF (reference sequence). The CDR3 loop reads CATSRGDSPSEQYF. CDR3 sequence (DNA): TGTGCCACCAGCAGAGGGGACAGTCCCTCCGAGCAGTACTTC.

The chain links TRBV19 to TRBJ2-1; 14 nucleotides align to TRBD2. With 6 bases clipped from V and 7 bases from J, the junction kept 8 bases outside the gene matches. Germline V lookup: CDR1 LNHDA, CDR2 SQIVND (reference sequence). The CDR3 is made up of 16 amino acids. CDR3 in DNA: TGTGCCAGTAGGGGGACTAGCGGGAGTAGTAGGAATGAGCAGTTCTTC. This sequence encodes CASRGTSGSSRNEQFF.

Turning to this clone: Other DNA sequences within the sample encode an identical CDR3. The rearrangement uses TRBV6-2 or TRBV6-3 and TRBJ1-2, with 10 bases fitting TRBD1. This CDR3 is 14 amino acids long. V lost 6 bases, J lost 2 bases, and 3 bases stayed unmatched. Germline V CDR1 and CDR2: MNHEY, SVGEGT. This CDR3 reads CASSRQGANYGYTF. The CDR3 bases are TGTGCCAGCAGCCGACAGGGGGCGAACTATGGCTACACCTTC.

V gene TRBV19 combines with J gene TRBJ2-3; 8 nucleotides align to TRBD1. Trimming removed 5 bases from V and 4 bases from J; junction bases left unmatched: 5. The CDR3 runs to 14 residues. From germline, CDR1 is LNHDA and CDR2 SQIVND (reference sequence). The CDR3 protein is CASSVQGVADTQYF. The CDR3 nucleotides are TGTGCCAGTAGTGTACAGGGGGTCGCAGATACGCAGTATTTT.

This rearrangement joins TRBV6-4 to TRBJ1-2, with D possibly being TRBD1 (5 bases). V was trimmed by 2 bases and J by 3 bases, leaving 13 bases between them. In germline, CDR1 is MRHNA, CDR2 SNTAGT. CDR3 size: 15 residues. The CDR3 DNA follows: TGTGCCAGCAGTGACCCTGGGTCAGGGCACTATGGCTACACCTTC. This translates into CASSDPGSGHYGYTF.

The chain links TRBV5-4 to TRBJ2-2; a weak D match, TRBD1 (6 bases). There are 14 residues in the CDR3. Germline V gene lookup returns CDR1 SGHNT and CDR2 YYREEE (reference sequence). The V end lost 0 bases, the J end lost 3 bases, and 6 bases lay between the germline ends. CDR3 loop: CASSLGGHTGELFF. CDR3 in DNA: TGTGCCAGCAGCTTGGGGGGGCACACCGGGGAGCTGTTTTTT.

This chain uses TRBV27 with TRBJ2-3, with D perhaps matching TRBD2 (6 bases). This CDR3 has 15 residues. Deletions cut 3 bases from V and 1 base from J, with 11 bases between. The germline V gene has CDR1 MNHEY and CDR2 SMNVEV (reference sequence). CDR3 bases: TGTGCCAGCAGTTTGGAGGGCAGGGGCACAGATACGCAGTATTTT. Protein sequence: CASSLEGRGTDTQYF.

The chain uses TRBV2 and TRBJ2-1; 8 bases fit TRBD2. Per germline, CDR1 SNHLY and CDR2 FYNNEI. The CDR3 length is 15 residues. J was trimmed by 2 bases and V by 2 bases; bases with no gene match: 2. Here the CDR3 DNA reads TGTGCCAGCAGTGAACTAGCGGGCACCTACAATGAGCAGTTCTTC. It translates to CASSELAGTYNEQFF.

This clone was detected only once. J is TRBJ2-5 and V is TRBV3-1 (or the pseudogene TRBV3-2), with 8 bases lining up with TRBD2. Germline V gene lookup returns CDR1 LGHDT and CDR2 YNNKEL (reference sequence). The CDR3 has 16 residues. Trimming cost V 5 bases and J 0 bases; bases outside gene matches: 8. The DNA for the CDR3 is TGTGCCAGCAGCTACTACCGGGGGGGCTACCAAGAGACCCAGTACTTC. This translates into CASSYYRGGYQETQYF.

The chain employs TRBV23-1 and TRBJ1-2; no reliable D call. TRBV23-1 falls under the ORF class, with uncertain function. V dropped 6 bases and J dropped 4 bases, with 6 bases sitting between them. CDR3 length: 11 amino acids. This CDR3 reads CASRFIYGYTF. CDR3 nucleotide sequence: TGCGCCAGCAGATTCATCTATGGCTACACCTTC.